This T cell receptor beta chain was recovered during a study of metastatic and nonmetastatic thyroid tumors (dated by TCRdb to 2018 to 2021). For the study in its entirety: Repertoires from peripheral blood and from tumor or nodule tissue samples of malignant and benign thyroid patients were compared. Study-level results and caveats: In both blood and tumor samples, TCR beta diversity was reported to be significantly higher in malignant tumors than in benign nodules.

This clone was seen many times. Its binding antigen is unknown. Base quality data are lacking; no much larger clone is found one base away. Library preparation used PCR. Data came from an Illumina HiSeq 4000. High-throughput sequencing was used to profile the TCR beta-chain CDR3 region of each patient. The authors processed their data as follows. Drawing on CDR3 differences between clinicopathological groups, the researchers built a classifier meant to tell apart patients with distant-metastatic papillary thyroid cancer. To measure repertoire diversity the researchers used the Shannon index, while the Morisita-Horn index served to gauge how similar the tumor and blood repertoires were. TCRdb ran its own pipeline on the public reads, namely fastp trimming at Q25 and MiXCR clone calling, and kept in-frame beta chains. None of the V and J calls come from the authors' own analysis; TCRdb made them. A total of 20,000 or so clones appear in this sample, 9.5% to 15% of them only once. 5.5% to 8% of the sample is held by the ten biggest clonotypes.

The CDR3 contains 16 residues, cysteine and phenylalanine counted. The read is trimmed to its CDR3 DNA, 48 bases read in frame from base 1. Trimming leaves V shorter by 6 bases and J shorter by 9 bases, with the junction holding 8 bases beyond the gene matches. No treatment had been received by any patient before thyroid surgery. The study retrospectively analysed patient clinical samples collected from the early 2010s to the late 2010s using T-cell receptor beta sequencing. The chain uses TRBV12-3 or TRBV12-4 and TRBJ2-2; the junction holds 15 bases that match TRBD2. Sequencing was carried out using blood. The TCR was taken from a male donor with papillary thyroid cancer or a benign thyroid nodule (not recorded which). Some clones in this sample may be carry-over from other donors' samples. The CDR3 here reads CASRPGLAGGYRELFF. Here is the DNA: TGTGCCAGCAGACCGGGACTAGCGGGAGGCTACAGGGAGCTGTTTTTT.